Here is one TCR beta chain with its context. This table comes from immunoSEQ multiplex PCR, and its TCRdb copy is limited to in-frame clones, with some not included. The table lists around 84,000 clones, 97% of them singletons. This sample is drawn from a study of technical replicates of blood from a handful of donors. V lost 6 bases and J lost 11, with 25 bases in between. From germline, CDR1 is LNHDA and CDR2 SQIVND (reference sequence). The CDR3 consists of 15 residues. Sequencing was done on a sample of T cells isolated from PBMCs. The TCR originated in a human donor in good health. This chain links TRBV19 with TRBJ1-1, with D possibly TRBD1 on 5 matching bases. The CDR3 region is CASRKIGTNPEEAFF. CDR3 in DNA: TGTGCCAGTAGGAAAATCGGGACTAACCCAGAGGAGGCTTTCTTT.